Shown below are 32 T cell receptor beta chains from a single sample sequenced in a study of identical twins. TCRdb reanalysed the 5' RACE reads using MiXCR and keeps one entry per CDR3 protein. The sample shows under 1 million distinct CDR3 sequences, 12% of them seen only once. These same records also appear under a second study, on yellow fever vaccine responses in identical twins.

Sequenced sample: PBMCs. These receptors were obtained from a woman aged 18-30 years in good health.

There are a few counts of this clonotype. The chain employs TRBV12-3 or TRBV12-4 and TRBJ1-5; perhaps TRBD1 as D (5 bases). V lost 5 bases and J 4 bases, leaving 18 bases between the germline ends. The CDR3 sequence is 16 residues long. This CDR3 is CASSDSLKQGNQPQHF. The CDR3 bases are TGTGCCAGCAGTGACTCCCTGAAGCAGGGAAATCAGCCCCAGCATTTT.

This clonotype was seen repeatedly, ten times or more. The J gene is TRBJ1-1, the V gene TRBV6-5, with D unclear. V shed 2 bases and J shed 1 base, with 11 bases lying between them. The CDR3 extends over 15 amino acids. Germline lookup yields CDR1 MNHEY and CDR2 SVGAGI. This chain's CDR3 is CASSYEGLKNTEAFF. The DNA of the CDR3 is TGTGCCAGCAGTTACGAGGGTCTGAAGAACACTGAAGCTTTCTTT.

In its sample, this clonotype was seen a few times. The chain is built from TRBV2 and TRBJ2-1; D is unresolved. The CDR3 consists of 13 residues. The germline V and J ends were trimmed by 2 bases and 8 bases, with 10 bases remaining between them. Germline V lookup: CDR1 SNHLY, CDR2 FYNNEI. Here the CDR3 reads CASSELLADEQFF. The DNA of the CDR3 is TGTGCCAGCAGTGAATTGCTGGCCGATGAGCAGTTCTTC. Drawing the rest from reference TRBV2 and TRBJ2-1, the complete variable domain is EPEVTQTPSHQVTQMGQEVILRCVPISNHLYFYWYRQILGQKVEFLVSFYNNEISEKSEIFDDQFSVERPDGSNFTLKIRSTKLEDSAMYFCASSELLADEQFFGPGTRLTVL.

J is TRBJ2-7 and V is TRBV29-1; D perhaps matches TRBD2 (6 bases). V dropped 6 bases and J dropped 5 bases, with 14 bases sitting between them. The germline CDR1 and CDR2 sequences are SQVTM and ANQGSEA. The CDR3 contains 12 residues. The CDR3 DNA follows: TGCAGCGTCCACCCCGGGGGTAACGAGCAGTACTTC. It specifies CSVHPGGNEQYF.

This clonotype showed up many times. The rearrangement joins TRBV7-6 to TRBJ1-4; D is uncertain. Germline loops: CDR1 SGHVS, CDR2 FNYEAQ. V was pared by 1 base and J by 10 bases, with 22 bases between. The length of the CDR3 is 17 residues. The CDR3 DNA sequence: TGTGCCAGCAGCTTAGGGCAGACACTATTACCAAACGGAAAACTGTTTTTT. Encoded protein: CASSLGQTLLPNGKLFF.

This clonotype occurred a few times. V and J are TRBV7-2 and TRBJ2-4, with 9 nucleotides matching TRBD1. Trimming at V came to 5 bases and at J to 10 bases, leaving 6 bases not matched to a gene. The CDR3 contains 13 residues. Germline values: CDR1 SGHTA, CDR2 FQGNSA. CDR3 amino acids: CASSPQGAPIQYF. Written as DNA, the CDR3 is TGTGCCAGCAGCCCACAGGGGGCCCCGATTCAGTACTTC.

This clonotype was seen many times. The chain combines TRBV5-1 with TRBJ2-3; a weak D match, TRBD1 (6 bases). V lost 0 bases and J 10 bases, leaving 12 bases between the germline ends. This CDR3 is built from 13 residues. Germline V gene lookup returns CDR1 SGHRS and CDR2 YFSETQ. The CDR3 sequence: CASSLDRQAPQYF. The CDR3 bases are TGCGCCAGCAGCTTGGACCGACAGGCCCCGCAGTATTTT.

This clonotype has more than one count but fewer than ten. This rearrangement joins TRBV5-1 to TRBJ2-7, with 13 bases aligning to TRBD2. CDR1 is SGHRS and CDR2 is YFSETQ in the germline V gene. CDR3 length: 16 residues. The V and J ends lost 4 bases and 4 bases, in that order; junction bases with no gene match: 8. CDR3 amino acids: CASSPSTSGGLYEQYF. The CDR3 nucleotides are TGCGCCAGCAGCCCGTCGACTAGCGGGGGGCTTTACGAGCAGTACTTC.

The chain has TRBV6-2 or TRBV6-3 and TRBJ2-1; weak D call: TRBD2 (6 bases). CDR1 and CDR2 from the germline V gene are MNHEY and SVGEGT. CDR3 size: 16 residues. V gave up 7 bases and J gave up 4 bases, with 20 bases separating them. The CDR3 is CASTLRGTPPYNEQFF. DNA for the CDR3: TGTGCCAGCACTTTACGCGGGACTCCCCCGTACAATGAGCAGTTCTTC.

The chain uses TRBV29-1 and TRBJ2-1; D tentatively reads TRBD1 or TRBD2 (5 bases each). V was pared by 4 bases and J by 10 bases, with 14 bases between. Germline lookup yields CDR1 SQVTM and CDR2 ANQGSEA. The CDR3 contains 12 residues. CDR3 DNA sequence: TGCAGCGTTGGCCGTTTGGGGACCGAGCAGTTCTTC. This encodes CSVGRLGTEQFF.

The chain recombines TRBV5-1 with TRBJ2-5, with 16 positions matching TRBD2. CDR3 length: 17 amino acids. Trimming at V came to 3 bases and at J to 5 bases, leaving 7 bases not matched to a gene. CDR1 and CDR2 from the germline V gene are SGHRS and YFSETQ. Written as DNA, the CDR3 is TGCGCCAGCAGCTCCGGGACTAGCGGGGGGGCACAGGAGACCCAGTACTTC. Protein: CASSSGTSGGAQETQYF.

The gene calls are TRBV20-1 and TRBJ2-7; D uncertain. The V and J ends lost 3 bases and 1 base respectively, with 16 bases between them. The length of the CDR3 is 15 residues. Per germline, CDR1 DFQATT and CDR2 SNEGSKA (reference sequence). The CDR3 region has the DNA TGCAGTGCTAGTTCCGGCGTGGCGTCATCCTACGAGCAGTACTTC. Its translation is CSASSGVASSYEQYF.

This clonotype has more than one count but fewer than ten. The rearrangement joins TRBV9 to TRBJ1-1; TRBD1 is a possible D gene (5 bases). CDR1 SGDLS and CDR2 YYNGEE come from the germline V gene. V was clipped by 3 bases and J by 3 bases, with 12 bases between them. This CDR3 is 14 amino acids long. CDR3 in DNA: TGTGCCAGCAGCGATGGGACCGGGGACACTGAAGCTTTCTTT. Amino acid sequence: CASSDGTGDTEAFF.

The sample holds many counts of this clonotype. The chain is built from TRBV9 and TRBJ2-5; the D gene could be TRBD1 or TRBD2 (5 bases each). The CDR3 has 13 residues. The V and J ends lost 5 bases and 2 bases respectively, with 10 bases between them. Per the germline V gene, CDR1 is SGDLS and CDR2 is YYNGEE. The CDR3 region has the DNA TGTGCCAGCAGTGTTGGGGGACAAGAGACCCAGTACTTC. It translates to CASSVGGQETQYF.

V gene TRBV7-6 combines with J gene TRBJ2-2; the D is unclear. This CDR3 comprises 14 residues. Germline V gives CDR1 SGHVS, CDR2 FNYEAQ. V lost 5 bases and J lost 5, with 12 bases in between. This CDR3 is CASSLGHRTGELFF. DNA for the CDR3: TGTGCCAGCAGCCTTGGTCATAGGACCGGGGAGCTGTTTTTT.

This clonotype was seen repeatedly, ten times or more. The chain is built from TRBV20-1 and TRBJ1-5; D is unclear. Trimming pared 0 bases from V and 1 base from J, leaving 10 bases between. Germline V gene sequence: CDR1 DFQATT, CDR2 SNEGSKA (reference sequence). The CDR3 has 15 amino acids. CDR3 in DNA: TGCAGTGCTAGAGACGTCAGAGGGAGCAATCAGCCCCAGCATTTT. It encodes CSARDVRGSNQPQHF.

This clonotype was counted many times. The V gene is TRBV7-8, the J gene TRBJ1-1; D possibly corresponds to TRBD1 (5 bases). Per the germline V gene, CDR1 is SGHVS and CDR2 is FQNEAQ. This CDR3 is 14 amino acids long. V was shortened by 4 bases and J by 7 bases, with 16 bases between the two germline ends. In DNA form, the CDR3 reads TGTGCCAGCAGCTCCCTGGCCCGGGGGAATGAAGCTTTCTTT. Protein sequence: CASSSLARGNEAFF.

The rearrangement joins TRBV27 to TRBJ1-1; no definite D call. The V and J ends lost 5 bases and 4 bases respectively, with 14 bases between them. The germline V gene encodes CDR1 MNHEY and CDR2 SMNVEV (reference sequence). The CDR3 is 14 amino acids. The CDR3 DNA follows: TGTGCCAGCAGTCTGTATACGAGCGGCACTGAAGCTTTCTTT. Translated: CASSLYTSGTEAFF.

The V and J genes are TRBV20-1 and TRBJ2-1; TRBD2 is a possible D gene (5 bases). The germline V gene encodes CDR1 DFQATT and CDR2 SNEGSKA (reference sequence). The CDR3 length is 11 residues. The V end was cut by 4 bases, the J end by 8 bases, with 9 bases between. This CDR3 is CSAKSGHEQFF. CDR3 nucleotide sequence: TGCAGTGCTAAGAGCGGTCATGAGCAGTTCTTC.

A few counts support this clonotype. J is TRBJ2-5 and V is TRBV5-1; TRBD1 might be the D (6 bases). With 2 bases removed from V and 4 bases from J, the gap between germline ends came to 15 bases. The germline gives CDR1 SGHRS, CDR2 YFSETQ. This CDR3 has 15 residues. CDR3 nucleotide sequence: TGCGCCAGCAGCTTCACCGGGACACGGTTAGAGACCCAGTACTTC. Translation: CASSFTGTRLETQYF.

This clonotype was seen many times. V and J are TRBV12-3 or TRBV12-4 and TRBJ2-3, with 11 bases matching TRBD2. The ends lost 6 bases at V and 2 bases at J; junction bases unmatched: 7. CDR3 size: 16 residues. The CDR3 sequence: CASSTGLAGHTDTQYF. The CDR3 nucleotides are TGTGCCAGCAGCACCGGACTAGCGGGCCACACAGATACGCAGTATTTT.

This clonotype was counted ten times or more. The V and J genes are TRBV5-6 and TRBJ1-6; 8 nucleotides match TRBD1. V was clipped by 4 bases and J by 4 bases; unmatched bases: 1. CDR1 and CDR2 (germline): SGHDT, YYEEEE. CDR3 length: 14 residues. The CDR3 DNA sequence: TGTGCCAGCAGCAGGGACAGGTATAATTCACCCCTCCACTTT. Translation: CASSRDRYNSPLHF.

This clonotype was observed a few times. For the CDR3, the DNA is TGTGCCAGCAGCCAAGATAGGCCAATCTACAATGAGCAGTTCTTC. Its translation: CASSQDRPIYNEQFF. V usage is TRBV4-2 and J usage is TRBJ2-1; D ambiguous. V was pared by 0 bases and J by 3 bases, with 9 bases between. From germline, CDR1 is LGHNA and CDR2 YNFKEQ. The length of the CDR3 is 15 residues.

This clonotype was counted a few times. V usage is TRBV3-1 and J usage is TRBJ2-5, with D possibly TRBD2 on 6 matching bases. The germline gives CDR1 LGHDT, CDR2 YNNKEL (reference sequence). The CDR3 consists of 13 residues. The ends were cut back, 8 bases at V and 7 bases at J, with 17 bases in the middle. DNA for the CDR3: TGTGCCAGCTACATGGGAGGAGCGGGGACCCAGTACTTC. Its protein is CASYMGGAGTQYF.

The CDR3, as DNA: TGTGCCAGCAGCCACAAGGGAGCGCTTAGAAACACCATATATTTT. This encodes CASSHKGALRNTIYF. The V call is TRBV5-8, the J call TRBJ1-3; D is uncertain. Trimming took off 4 bases at V and 5 bases at J, with 16 bases between the two ends. The germline CDR1 and CDR2 sequences are SGHTS and YDEGEE. This CDR3 is 15 amino acids long.

This rearrangement joins TRBV11-2 to TRBJ1-1; 9 bases match TRBD1. Germline V lookup: CDR1 SGHAT, CDR2 FQNNGV. The CDR3 sequence is 19 residues long. The V gene end was trimmed by 5 bases and the J gene end by 1 base; junction bases not matched to a gene: 17. CDR3 nucleotides: TGTGCCAGCAGCCCCCGGCGGATCCTTCAGGGACAGGGGAACACTGAAGCTTTCTTT. It translates to CASSPRRILQGQGNTEAFF.

This clonotype was observed a handful of times. The gene calls are TRBV27 and TRBJ1-5; D remains unclear. This CDR3 has 15 amino acids. Trimming pared 2 bases from V and 2 bases from J, leaving 10 bases between. Germline CDR1 MNHEY, CDR2 SMNVEV (reference sequence). The CDR3 DNA reads TGTGCCAGCAGTTTAGGAGGATTTGGCAATCAGCCCCAGCATTTT. Translation gives CASSLGGFGNQPQHF.

The DNA for the CDR3 is TGTGCCAGCAGTGAACATGGGGGGGCTACCGGTCAGCCCCAGCATTTT. This gives the protein CASSEHGGATGQPQHF. This sequence joins TRBV2 and TRBJ1-5, with D tentatively TRBD1 (6 bases). The CDR3 covers 16 residues. V dropped 2 bases and J dropped 6 bases, with 17 bases sitting between them. CDR1 is SNHLY and CDR2 is FYNNEI in the germline V gene.

This clonotype has only a few counts. V and J are TRBV7-6 and TRBJ1-6; TRBD1 might be the D (5 bases). CDR1 and CDR2 from the germline V gene are SGHVS and FNYEAQ. The CDR3 extends over 16 amino acids. Trimming cost V 5 bases and J 6 bases, with 17 bases left between them. The CDR3 region is CASSASPGELNSPLHF. The CDR3 region has the DNA TGTGCCAGCAGCGCTTCCCCGGGGGAACTTAATTCACCCCTCCACTTT.

This clonotype was seen at least ten times. V and J are TRBV12-3 or TRBV12-4 and TRBJ1-2, with 7 bases aligning to TRBD1. J lost 3 bases, V lost 5 bases, and 3 bases had no gene match. The CDR3 length is 13 residues. The CDR3 DNA reads TGTGCCAGCAGTCCAGACAGGGACTATGGCTACACCTTC. It is translated as CASSPDRDYGYTF.

The chain joins TRBV28 to TRBJ2-7; D gene ambiguous. This CDR3 spans 13 amino acids. Germline V lookup: CDR1 MDHEN, CDR2 SYDVKM. With 7 bases removed from V and 5 bases from J, the gap between germline ends came to 15 bases. CDR3 sequence reads: CASTSRGFHEQYF. The CDR3 DNA is TGTGCCAGCACGTCGCGTGGGTTCCACGAGCAGTACTTC.

This clonotype was found a few times. CDR3 in amino acids: CASSPGLAGVTQETQYF. The CDR3 DNA sequence: TGCGCCAGCAGCCCAGGACTAGCGGGAGTCACACAAGAGACCCAGTACTTC. The chain couples TRBV5-1 to TRBJ2-5; 13 positions agree with TRBD2. The CDR3 is 17 amino acids. J gave up 2 bases and V 4 bases, and 8 bases lay outside the gene matches. Germline lookup yields CDR1 SGHRS and CDR2 YFSETQ.